The 20 T cell receptor beta chains listed next were all sequenced from one sample in a study of control samples from healthy donors and cancer patients. Method: immunoSEQ multiplex PCR; TCRdb's copy keeps in-frame clones and lacks some. Of about 120,000 clones in the sample, about nine tenths are singletons; the top ten hold roughly 1.9%. Sequencing was done on a sample of blood. These receptors were collected from a woman aged 45-60 years in good health.

A few counts support this clone. The chain joins TRBV28 to TRBJ1-5; D is ambiguous. The V and J ends lost 3 bases and 3 bases respectively, with 12 bases between them. The CDR3 extends over 15 amino acids. Germline-derived CDR1 and CDR2 are MDHEN and SYDVKM. CDR3 protein: CASSLFDITNQPQHF. The CDR3, as DNA: TGTGCCAGCAGTTTGTTCGACATTACCAATCAGCCCCAGCATTTT.

V is TRBV19 and J is TRBJ1-4; 9 bases match TRBD1. This CDR3 has 14 residues. Trimming at V came to 5 bases and at J to 8 bases, leaving 6 bases not matched to a gene. Per germline, CDR1 LNHDA and CDR2 SQIVND (reference sequence). The CDR3 coding sequence is TGTGCCAGTAGTCTGGACAGGGGTGCGGAAAAACTGTTTTTT. Encoded protein: CASSLDRGAEKLFF.

J is TRBJ1-2 and V is TRBV30, with a weak D call TRBD1 (5 bases). Germline CDR1 GTSNPN, CDR2 SVGIG (reference sequence). The CDR3 has 13 amino acids. V shed 3 bases and J shed 4 bases, with 12 bases lying between them. The CDR3 here is CAWRAWGIYGYTF. In nucleotides, the CDR3 is TGTGCCTGGAGAGCGTGGGGGATCTATGGCTACACCTTC.

The genes are TRBV3-1 (or the pseudogene TRBV3-2) and TRBJ1-2; D uncertain. Trimming stripped 1 base from V and 6 bases from J, with 6 bases between. CDR1 and CDR2 (germline): LGHDT, YNNKEL (reference sequence). This CDR3 has 12 amino acids. In nucleotides, the CDR3 is TGTGCCAGCAGCCAAGGGGAGCATGGCTACACCTTC. It translates to CASSQGEHGYTF.

This chain connects TRBV19 to TRBJ1-2; weak D call: TRBD1 (6 bases). Trimming removed 5 bases from V and 5 bases from J, with 12 bases in between. The CDR3 spans 13 residues. Per the germline V gene, CDR1 is LNHDA and CDR2 is SQIVND (reference sequence). The CDR3 region is CASSRTDIYGYTF. In DNA, the CDR3 is TGTGCCAGTAGTCGGACAGACATATATGGCTACACCTTC.

The chain joins TRBV30 to TRBJ2-1; 9 bases line up with TRBD1. Germline V CDR1 and CDR2: GTSNPN, SVGIG (reference sequence). The V gene end was trimmed by 5 bases and the J gene end by 7 bases; junction bases not matched to a gene: 12. This CDR3 spans 15 amino acids. The CDR3 spells CAWGYRGLRRNEQFF. The CDR3 DNA follows: TGTGCCTGGGGATACAGGGGGCTAAGAAGGAATGAGCAGTTCTTC.

This clone was picked up one time. The V gene is TRBV15, the J gene TRBJ2-3; 16 bases map to TRBD2. CDR1 and CDR2 from the germline V gene are LNHNV and YYDKDF (reference sequence). Trimming took 5 bases from V and 14 from J; bases not matched to a gene: 10. This CDR3 has 15 residues. Written as DNA, the CDR3 is TGTGCCACCAGCGGCCCGGGACTAGCGGGAGGGCCGCCGTATTTT. Protein product: CATSGPGLAGGPPYF.

The chain recombines TRBV24-1 with TRBJ2-3, with a weak D call TRBD1 (6 bases). CDR3 size: 13 residues. Deletions cut 1 base from V and 11 bases from J, with 12 bases between. CDR1 KGHDR and CDR2 SFDVKD come from the germline V gene. CDR3: CATSDLQGQGQYF. As DNA, the CDR3 is TGTGCCACCAGTGATTTACAGGGTCAGGGGCAGTATTTT.

This CDR3 reads CASSLASGPTNYGYTF. The CDR3 DNA follows: TGCGCCAGCAGCTTGGCCTCTGGGCCCACTAACTATGGCTACACCTTC. The chain is built from TRBV5-1 and TRBJ1-2, with D uncertain. The CDR3 sequence is 16 residues long. CDR1 is SGHRS, CDR2 YFSETQ, per germline. V was shortened by 0 bases and J by 0 bases, with 12 bases between the two germline ends.

This CDR3 is CASSIGLAGVQETQYF. CDR3 nucleotides: TGTGCCAGCAGCATAGGACTAGCGGGGGTCCAAGAGACCCAGTACTTC. The V gene is TRBV9, the J gene TRBJ2-5; 13 bases align to TRBD2. The germline V gene has CDR1 SGDLS and CDR2 YYNGEE. V dropped 4 bases and J dropped 1; count of bases not matched to a gene: 4. CDR3 size: 16 residues. Looking up the rest from reference TRBV9 and TRBJ2-5 gives the full variable domain: DSGVTQTPKHLITATGQRVTLRCSPRSGDLSVYWYQQSLDQGLQFLIQYYNGEERAKGNILERFSAQQFPDLHSELNLSSLELGDSALYFCASSIGLAGVQETQYFGPGTRLLVL.

The J gene is TRBJ2-4, the V gene TRBV4-1; 9 bases are a match to TRBD2. The CDR3 spans 15 residues. V shed 0 bases and J 6 bases; nucleotides not matched to a gene: 3. Germline CDR1 and CDR2: MGHRA and YSYEKL. Here the CDR3 DNA reads TGCGCCAGCAGCCAAGATCCAGCGGGGGGAAACATTCAGTACTTC. This encodes CASSQDPAGGNIQYF.

As to this clone: An end of the junction does not agree with germline; a read error may underlie this. The V gene is TRBV7-7, the J gene TRBJ2-7; perhaps TRBD2 as D (6 bases). The CDR3 runs 18 residues. Germline CDR1 SSHAT, CDR2 FNYEAQ (reference sequence). The CDR3 loop is CASSLWTHSIRGIHEQYF. CDR3 in DNA: TGTGCTAGCAGCTTATGGACTCATAGCATACGCGGGATCCACGAGCAGTACTTC. Together with reference TRBV7-7 and TRBJ2-7, the CDR3 gives the full variable domain: GAGVSQSPRYKVTKRGQDVTLRCDPISSHATLYWYQQALGQGPEFLTYFNYEAQPDKSGLPSDRFSAERPEGSISTLTIQRTEQRDSAMYRCASSLWTHSIRGIHEQYFGPGTRLTVT.

On this clone: The sample has other DNA sequences that encode this CDR3 too. The rearrangement links TRBV30 to TRBJ1-2, with 7 bases fitting TRBD1. The V and J ends lost 3 bases and 5 bases, in that order; junction bases with no gene match: 6. Looked up from germline, CDR1 is GTSNPN and CDR2 is SVGIG (reference sequence). The CDR3 sequence is 13 residues long. The CDR3 nucleotides read TGTGCCTGGAGCCGGGACAGACCTTATGGCTACACCTTC. Its translation: CAWSRDRPYGYTF.

This clone was found a few times. V usage is TRBV11-2 and J usage is TRBJ1-1; tentatively, D is TRBD1 (6 bases). V gave up 2 bases and J gave up 0 bases, with 19 bases separating them. The CDR3 totals 18 residues. In germline, CDR1 is SGHAT, CDR2 FQNNGV. The chain's CDR3 is CASSLNRQDSTMNTEAFF. The DNA of the CDR3 is TGTGCCAGCAGCTTAAATAGACAGGACAGTACCATGAACACTGAAGCTTTCTTT.

The V gene is TRBV6-5, the J gene TRBJ1-1, with 7 bases matching TRBD1. CDR3 length: 13 residues. Germline V lookup: CDR1 MNHEY, CDR2 SVGAGI. V was pared by 6 bases and J by 1 base, with 2 bases of the junction left unmatched. The CDR3 nucleotides are TGTGCCAGCAGGGGACAGAAGAACACTGAAGCTTTCTTT. This sequence encodes CASRGQKNTEAFF.

The chain carries TRBV6-5 and TRBJ1-4, with 7 bases fitting TRBD1. The J segment lost 16 bases and the V segment lost 5 bases, leaving 10 bases of the junction unmatched. In germline, CDR1 is MNHEY, CDR2 SVGAGI. This CDR3 comprises 12 residues. CDR3 coding DNA: TGTGCCAGCAGTCCAGCAGGGGGACAGCCGTTTTTT. Protein product: CASSPAGGQPFF.

This CDR3 is CASSPRTGRGYTF. The CDR3 region has the DNA TGTGCCAGCAGTCCCCGGACAGGGAGGGGCTACACCTTC. The V and J genes are TRBV27 and TRBJ1-2; 8 nucleotides align to TRBD1. Germline V CDR1 and CDR2: MNHEY, SMNVEV (reference sequence). This CDR3 contains 13 residues. The trim removed 5 bases at V and 8 bases at J, leaving 7 bases unmatched.

The chain carries TRBV5-6 and TRBJ2-1; 8 bases align to TRBD2. V was clipped by 4 bases and J by 7 bases; unmatched bases: 4. This CDR3 is built from 13 residues. Germline V gene sequence: CDR1 SGHDT, CDR2 YYEEEE. DNA of the CDR3: TGTGCCAGCAGCCTCCCGGGGGGGAATGAGCAGTTCTTC. Its protein is CASSLPGGNEQFF.

The V gene is TRBV6-5, the J gene TRBJ1-1; TRBD1 agrees at 7 bases. After removal of 5 bases from V and 3 bases from J, the junction contained 6 bases not matched to a gene. In germline, CDR1 is MNHEY, CDR2 SVGAGI. The CDR3 consists of 14 residues. In DNA form, the CDR3 reads TGTGCCAGCAGTAGAACGCAGGGGGACACTGAAGCTTTCTTT. As protein: CASSRTQGDTEAFF.

DNA of the CDR3: TGTGCCAGCAGTTTAGCGGAGGAGCAGTTCTTC. Translated: CASSLAEEQFF. The gene calls are TRBV12-3 or TRBV12-4 and TRBJ2-1; no clear D gene. CDR3 length: 11 residues. V lost 0 bases to trimming and J lost 10 bases, with 4 bases between them.